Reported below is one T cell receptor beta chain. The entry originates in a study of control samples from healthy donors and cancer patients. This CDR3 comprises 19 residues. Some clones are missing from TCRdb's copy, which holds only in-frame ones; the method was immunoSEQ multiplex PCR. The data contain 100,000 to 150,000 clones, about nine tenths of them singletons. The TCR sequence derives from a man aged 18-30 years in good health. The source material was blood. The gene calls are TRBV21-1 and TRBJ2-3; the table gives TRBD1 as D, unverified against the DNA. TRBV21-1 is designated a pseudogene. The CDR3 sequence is CASSKNSRIETGSTDTQYF. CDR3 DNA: TGTGCCAGCAGCAAAAACTCGCGGATAGAGACAGGGAGCACAGATACGCAGTATTTT.